These 5 T cell receptor beta chains share one sample of origin, sequenced in a study of T-cell memory formation after mild COVID-19. TCRdb re-called the 5' RACE reads through MiXCR, storing one row per CDR3 protein. The data hold about 340,000 distinct CDR3 sequences, with approximately 15% observed a single time. Sequenced sample: PBMCs or a T cell subset sorted from them (not recorded which). These receptors were collected from a man aged 18 to 30 who had mild COVID-19 (a few samples of this study predate the infection). Cell type and time point are not known.

V is TRBV4-1 and J is TRBJ1-1; D remains unclear. This CDR3 comprises 14 residues. Trimming stripped 5 bases from V and 6 bases from J, with 16 bases between. The germline CDR1 and CDR2 sequences are MGHRA and YSYEKL. Written as DNA, the CDR3 is TGCGCCAGCAGCAAAAGCGGGGTCAAGCCTGAAGCTTTCTTT. It translates to CASSKSGVKPEAFF.

The rearrangement joins TRBV4-3 to TRBJ2-7, with TRBD1 matching 9 bases. The CDR3 covers 17 residues. Germline V gene data show CDR1 as LGHNA and CDR2 as YSLEER. V lost 0 bases and J lost 0; bases outside the gene matches: 6. The CDR3 spells CASSQDSRTGDSYEQYF. In DNA, the CDR3 is TGCGCCAGCAGCCAAGACTCCCGGACAGGGGACTCCTACGAGCAGTACTTC.

The chain employs TRBV10-3 and TRBJ2-1; D not certain. V was pared by 0 bases and J by 8 bases, with 8 bases between. The CDR3 covers 13 residues. Germline CDR1 reads ENHRY; CDR2 reads SYGVKD. CDR3: CAISESRLDEQFF. The CDR3 DNA follows: TGTGCCATCAGTGAGTCTAGGTTGGATGAGCAGTTCTTC.

There are a few counts of this clonotype. It may be a read error: a sequence one base away is much more abundant. V is TRBV28 and J is TRBJ2-3; no clear D. The length of the CDR3 is 11 residues. Germline CDR1 reads MDHEN; CDR2 reads SYDVKM. Trimming pared 4 bases from V and 6 bases from J, leaving 5 bases between. CDR3 sequence (DNA): TGTGCCAGCAGTTCCGAGGATACGCAGTATTTT. Its translation is CASSSEDTQYF.

The chain has TRBV6-1 and TRBJ2-7, with D possibly being TRBD1 or TRBD2 (5 bases each). CDR3 size: 15 residues. The V gene's germline CDR1 is MNHNS and CDR2 SASEGT. V lost 2 bases to trimming and J lost 4 bases, with 15 bases between them. DNA of the CDR3: TGTGCCAGCAGTGAATTGTCAGGGCGCGGGTACGAGCAGTACGTC. It codes for CASSELSGRGYEQYV.